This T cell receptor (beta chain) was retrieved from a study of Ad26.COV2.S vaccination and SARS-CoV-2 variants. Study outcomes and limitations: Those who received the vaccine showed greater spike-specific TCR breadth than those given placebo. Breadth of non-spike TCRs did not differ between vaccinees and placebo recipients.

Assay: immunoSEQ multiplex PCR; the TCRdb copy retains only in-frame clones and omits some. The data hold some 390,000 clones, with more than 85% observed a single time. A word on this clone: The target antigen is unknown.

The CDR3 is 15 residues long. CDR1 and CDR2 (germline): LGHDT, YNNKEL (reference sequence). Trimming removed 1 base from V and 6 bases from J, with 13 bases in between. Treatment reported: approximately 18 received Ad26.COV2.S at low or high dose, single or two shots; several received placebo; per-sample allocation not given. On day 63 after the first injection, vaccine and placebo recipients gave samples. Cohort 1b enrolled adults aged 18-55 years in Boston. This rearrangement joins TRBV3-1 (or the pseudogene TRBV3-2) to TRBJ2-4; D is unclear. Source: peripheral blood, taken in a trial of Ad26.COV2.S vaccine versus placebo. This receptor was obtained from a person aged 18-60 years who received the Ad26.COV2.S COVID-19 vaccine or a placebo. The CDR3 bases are TGTGCCAGCAGCCAAGGACCGGGTTTTCCAAACATTCAGTACTTC. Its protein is CASSQGPGFPNIQYF.